This TCR beta chain appears in the sequencing data of a study of blood T cell repertoires in COVID-19. Turning to the study itself: From T cells, B-cell-depleted T cells, or PBMCs came the material, which was cDNA or gDNA.

This clone is a singleton in its sample. J lost 4 bases, V lost 5 bases, and 2 bases had no gene match. This CDR3 region has 12 residues. Germline-derived CDR1 and CDR2 are MNHEY and SVGEGT. Profiling relied on immunoSEQ multiplex PCR, and the TCRdb table lists in-frame clones only, not all of them. The profile covers about 340,000 clones, with around 83% appearing a single time and 2.5% to 3.5% taken by the ten largest. The chain links TRBV6-2 or TRBV6-3 to TRBJ2-7; the match to TRBD1 covers 7 bases. Sequencing was performed on peripheral blood. This TCR was sampled from a man aged 25-40 years with active or convalescent COVID-19. The CDR3 coding sequence is TGTGCCAGCAGTGGGACAGTTTACGAGCAGTACTTC. Encoded protein: CASSGTVYEQYF.